The rows below give T cell receptor beta chains drawn from one sample of a study of OX40 agonist ivuxolimab in advanced cancers. Clones were read by immunoSEQ multiplex PCR, and TCRdb kept only the in-frame ones, dropping some. The repertoire holds fewer than 65,000 clones, with nearly 90% as singletons. The source was CD4+ or CD8+ T cells sorted from blood, collected in a trial of the OX40 agonist ivuxolimab. These receptors all stem from an adult with an advanced solid tumor such as melanoma, head and neck, liver or kidney cancer. The CDR3 runs from the conserved cysteine through the conserved F or W. Fields, in order: CDR3 DNA, CDR3 protein, V gene, clone size, D gene, J gene. A D gene is named only where the DNA matches it firmly. Clone size is given for some rows only: seen once, a few or many times, or a class if the clone is expanded.

CDR3 DNA: TGCGCCAGCAGCCCCAGCGGGGGAGCTAAGCAGTTCTTC
CDR3 protein: CASSPSGGAKQFF
V gene: TRBV4-1
clone size: -
D gene: TRBD2
J gene: TRBJ2-1

CDR3 DNA: TGTGCCAGCAGCCCCAAAAGACAGGGCGTTGAAGCTTTCTTT
CDR3 protein: CASSPKRQGVEAFF
V gene: TRBV6-6
clone size: -
D gene: TRBD1
J gene: TRBJ1-1

CDR3 DNA: TGTGCCAGCAGCGCAGGACTAGCGGGGGGGCAGGAGACCCAGTACTTC
CDR3 protein: CASSAGLAGGQETQYF
V gene: TRBV9
clone size: -
D gene: TRBD2
J gene: TRBJ2-5

CDR3 DNA: TGCAGCGTCCAAGGACAGGGGGGTAGCAATCAGCCCCAGCATTTT
CDR3 protein: CSVQGQGGSNQPQHF
V gene: TRBV29-1
clone size: once
D gene: TRBD1
J gene: TRBJ1-5

CDR3 DNA: TGTGCCAGCAGTTACGAACAGGGGGGGTACAATGAGCAGTTCTTC
CDR3 protein: CASSYEQGGYNEQFF
V gene: TRBV6-5
clone size: -
D gene: -
J gene: TRBJ2-1

CDR3 DNA: TGTGCCACCAGCAGAGATCACGCGGGCAAAAACATTCAGTACTTC
CDR3 protein: CATSRDHAGKNIQYF
V gene: TRBV15
clone size: -
D gene: -
J gene: TRBJ2-4

CDR3 DNA: TGTGCCAGCAGCGGACGGGACAGCGCAACCCTCTCTGGAAACACCATATATTTT
CDR3 protein: CASSGRDSATLSGNTIYF
V gene: TRBV9
clone size: -
D gene: TRBD1
J gene: TRBJ1-3

CDR3 DNA: TGCGCCAGCAGTGATAGTTCTAAGAAACTAGCCAAAAACATTCAGTACTTC
CDR3 protein: CASSDSSKKLAKNIQYF
V gene: TRBV10-1
clone size: -
D gene: -
J gene: TRBJ2-4

CDR3 DNA: TGTGCCAGCAGCTATAAGCTAGGCTACGAGCAGTACTTC
CDR3 protein: CASSYKLGYEQYF
V gene: TRBV16
clone size: -
D gene: -
J gene: TRBJ2-7

CDR3 DNA: TGTGCCAGCAGTACCCCGACAGGGAAGGGTGAAAAACTGTTTTTT
CDR3 protein: CASSTPTGKGEKLFF
V gene: TRBV6-5
clone size: once
D gene: TRBD1
J gene: TRBJ1-4

CDR3 DNA: TGTGCCAGCAGCTTAGCGTGGGCCTTTTCCTCCTACGAGCAGTACTTC
CDR3 protein: CASSLAWAFSSYEQYF
V gene: TRBV7-8
clone size: -
D gene: -
J gene: TRBJ2-7

CDR3 DNA: TGTGCCAGCACCTCCCCGGACTCCCACCAAGAGACCCAGTACTTC
CDR3 protein: CASTSPDSHQETQYF
V gene: TRBV6-1
clone size: -
D gene: -
J gene: TRBJ2-5

CDR3 DNA: TGTGCCAGCCATAGGACGGGGGGGCCATCAGATACGCAGTATTTT
CDR3 protein: CASHRTGGPSDTQYF
V gene: TRBV9
clone size: -
D gene: TRBD2
J gene: TRBJ2-3

CDR3 DNA: TGCGCCAGCAGCGCGACGACAGGGTCGTTCGAGCAGTACTTC
CDR3 protein: CASSATTGSFEQYF
V gene: TRBV5-1
clone size: -
D gene: TRBD1
J gene: TRBJ2-7

CDR3 DNA: TGTGCCAGTGGGGAGACAGGGGGTTTCAATCAGCCCCAGCATTTT
CDR3 protein: CASGETGGFNQPQHF
V gene: TRBV19
clone size: -
D gene: TRBD1
J gene: TRBJ1-5